One and the same sample provided the 8 T cell receptor beta chains below, sequenced in a study of shared clonotypes between healthy human individuals. The table came from immunoSEQ multiplex PCR; TCRdb's copy has only in-frame clones and leaves some out. The profile covers about 2.3 million clones, with over 85% appearing a single time and 0.35% to 0.45% taken by the ten largest. The specimen was naive CD4+ T cells from PBMCs. Subset reported: CD45RA+ positively selected. The receptors originated from a man between 18 and 35 years old in good health. Some clones in this sample may be carry-over from other donors' samples.

In its sample, this clone was seen once. The chain joins TRBV9 to TRBJ1-1; D is uncertain. The CDR3 contains 13 residues. CDR1 and CDR2 (germline): SGDLS, YYNGEE. With 4 bases removed from V and 1 base from J, the gap between germline ends came to 8 bases. CDR3 residues: CASSFGRNTEAFF. CDR3 coding DNA: TGTGCCAGCAGCTTCGGACGGAACACTGAAGCTTTCTTT.

V gene TRBV6-1 combines with J gene TRBJ1-2; 11 bases fit TRBD1. The V segment lost 6 bases and the J segment 4 bases; nucleotides outside the gene matches: 7. The V gene's germline CDR1 is MNHNS and CDR2 SASEGT. CDR3 length: 15 amino acids. CDR3 in DNA: TGTGCCAGCAGGGGACAGGGGGTGGGTCCCTATGGCTACACCTTC. This encodes CASRGQGVGPYGYTF.

This sequence joins TRBV10-1 and TRBJ1-1, with D maybe TRBD1 (6 bases). Germline-derived CDR1 and CDR2 are WNHNN and SYGVQD (reference sequence). This CDR3 has 14 amino acids. With 6 bases removed from V and 4 bases from J, the gap between germline ends came to 15 bases. Here the CDR3 DNA reads TGCGCCAGCAGCTGGACAGCGAGGGGCACTGAAGCTTTCTTT. It translates to CASSWTARGTEAFF.

This sequence joins TRBV19 and TRBJ1-1; D is unclear. The ends were cut back, 7 bases at V and 3 bases at J, with 18 bases in the middle. Germline CDR1 reads LNHDA; CDR2 reads SQIVND (reference sequence). The CDR3 length is 15 residues. CDR3 DNA: TGTGCCAGTATAAGGTTGGGCACCGGCTACACTGAAGCTTTCTTT. Encoded protein: CASIRLGTGYTEAFF.

The chain links TRBV30 to TRBJ2-1; 7 bases match TRBD2. V shed 6 bases, J shed 6 bases, and the junction held 5 bases outside the gene matches. The CDR3 sequence is 12 residues long. The germline V gene has CDR1 GTSNPN and CDR2 SVGIG (reference sequence). CDR3 DNA sequence: TGTGCCTGCAACAGCGGGGCCAATGAGCAGTTCTTC. It is translated as CACNSGANEQFF.

This clone was observed a handful of times. The V gene is TRBV6-1, the J gene TRBJ1-5, with a tentative D call TRBD1 (5 bases). Deletions cut 6 bases from V and 5 bases from J, with 11 bases between. The CDR3 covers 13 residues. Germline V gene sequence: CDR1 MNHNS, CDR2 SASEGT. CDR3 region: CASRGHVDQPQHF. The CDR3, as DNA: TGTGCCAGCAGAGGACACGTCGATCAGCCCCAGCATTTT.

The V call is TRBV10-3, the J call TRBJ1-2; 8 nucleotides align to TRBD1. CDR1 is ENHRY and CDR2 is SYGVKD in the germline V gene. Trimming at V came to 7 bases and at J to 4 bases, leaving 8 bases not matched to a gene. This CDR3 region has 14 residues. The CDR3 here is CAITQGALPYGYTF. CDR3 sequence (DNA): TGTGCCATCACTCAGGGGGCGCTCCCCTATGGCTACACCTTC.

This clone showed up just a few times. This chain connects TRBV6-1 to TRBJ1-5, with TRBD1 as a possible D gene (6 bases). CDR1 and CDR2 (germline): MNHNS, SASEGT. V lost 4 bases and J lost 0, with 13 bases in between. The CDR3 length is 16 residues. DNA for the CDR3: TGTGCCAGCAGTGTAGAGACAGGCTATAGCAATCAGCCCCAGCATTTT. It is translated as CASSVETGYSNQPQHF.